The clone carrying this TCR beta chain has just a few counts. The CDR3 has 14 residues. V lost 0 bases to trimming and J lost 4 bases, with 10 bases between them. CDR1 is MNHEY, CDR2 SVGAGI, per germline. Vbeta (60) and Jbeta (13) primers were used in the PCR. TCRdb's table, derived via immunoSEQ multiplex PCR, lists solely in-frame clones and lacks some. The table includes over 100,000 clones, approximately 72% detected once. The sample originates from a study of cytomegalovirus exposure and HLA in healthy donors. The sample consisted of PBMCs. The source is a man between 18 and 29 years old in good health and CMV-seronegative. This chain joins TRBV6-5 and TRBJ2-7; no clear D. CDR3 in amino acids: CASSYSIGYYEQYF. The DNA of the CDR3 is TGTGCCAGCAGTTACTCGATCGGGTATTACGAGCAGTACTTC.